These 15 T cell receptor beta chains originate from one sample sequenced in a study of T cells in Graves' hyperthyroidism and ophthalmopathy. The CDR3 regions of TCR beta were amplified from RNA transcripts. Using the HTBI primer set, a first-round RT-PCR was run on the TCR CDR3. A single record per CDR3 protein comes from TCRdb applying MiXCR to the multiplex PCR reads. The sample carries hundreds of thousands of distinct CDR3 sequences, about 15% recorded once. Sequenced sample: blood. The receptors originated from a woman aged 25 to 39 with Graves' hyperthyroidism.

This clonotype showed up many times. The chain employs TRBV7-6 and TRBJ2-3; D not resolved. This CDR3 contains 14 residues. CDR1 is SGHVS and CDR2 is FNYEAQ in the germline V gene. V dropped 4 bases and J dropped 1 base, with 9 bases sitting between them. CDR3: CASSSPSRTDTQYF. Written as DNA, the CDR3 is TGTGCCAGCAGCTCCCCCTCTCGCACAGATACGCAGTATTTT.

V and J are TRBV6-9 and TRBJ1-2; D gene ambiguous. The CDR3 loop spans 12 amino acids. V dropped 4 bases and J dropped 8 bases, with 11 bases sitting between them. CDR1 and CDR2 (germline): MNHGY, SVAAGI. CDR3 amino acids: CASSFRTGGYTF. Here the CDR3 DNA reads TGTGCCAGCAGTTTTCGGACCGGGGGCTACACCTTC.

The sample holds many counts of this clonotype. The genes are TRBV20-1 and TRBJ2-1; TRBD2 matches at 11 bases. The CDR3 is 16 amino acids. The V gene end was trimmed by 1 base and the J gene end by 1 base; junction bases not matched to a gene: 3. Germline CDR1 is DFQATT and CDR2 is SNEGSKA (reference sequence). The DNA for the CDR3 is TGCAGTGCTAGAGTCCCTAGCGGGAGGTCCTACAATGAGCAGTTCTTC. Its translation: CSARVPSGRSYNEQFF.

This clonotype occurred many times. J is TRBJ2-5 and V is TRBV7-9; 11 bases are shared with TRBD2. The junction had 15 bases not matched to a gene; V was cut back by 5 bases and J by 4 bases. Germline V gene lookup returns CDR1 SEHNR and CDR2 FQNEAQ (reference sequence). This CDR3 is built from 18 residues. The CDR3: CASSRTPGLAASGETQYF. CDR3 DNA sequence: TGTGCCAGCAGCAGAACTCCGGGACTAGCGGCATCGGGAGAGACCCAGTACTTC.

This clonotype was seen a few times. The DNA for the CDR3 is TGTGCCAGCAGCCAAGTTGCGGGAGGGTCTAATGAGCAGTTCTTC. This gives the protein CASSQVAGGSNEQFF. This chain joins TRBV14 and TRBJ2-1; TRBD2 matches at 9 bases. Germline lookup yields CDR1 SGHDN and CDR2 FVKESK. This CDR3 contains 15 residues. The junction had 5 bases not matched to a gene; V was cut back by 1 base and J by 7 bases.

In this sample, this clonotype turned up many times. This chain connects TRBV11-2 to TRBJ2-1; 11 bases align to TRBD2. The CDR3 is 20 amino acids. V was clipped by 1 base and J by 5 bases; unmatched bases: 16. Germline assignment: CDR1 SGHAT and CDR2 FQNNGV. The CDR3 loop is CASSLAAGTSGWESDNEQFF. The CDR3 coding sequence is TGTGCCAGCAGCTTAGCGGCCGGGACTAGCGGTTGGGAGAGCGACAATGAGCAGTTCTTC.

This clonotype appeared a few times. CDR3 nucleotides: TGTGCCACCCCTCCCTACGAGCAGTACTTC. Amino acids: CATPPYEQYF. The chain employs TRBV24-1 and TRBJ2-7; no definite D call. The V gene lost 9 bases and the J gene lost 2 bases, with 4 bases spanning the gap. This CDR3 has 10 residues. Germline V gene data show CDR1 as KGHDR and CDR2 as SFDVKD.

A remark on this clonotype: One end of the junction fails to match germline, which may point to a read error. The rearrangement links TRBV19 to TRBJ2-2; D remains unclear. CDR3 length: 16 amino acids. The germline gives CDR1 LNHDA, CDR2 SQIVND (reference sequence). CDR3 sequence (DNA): TGTGCCAGTAAAACTCTCGGGCGGTCGAACGCCGGGGAGCTGTTTTTT. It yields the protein CASKTLGRSNAGELFF.

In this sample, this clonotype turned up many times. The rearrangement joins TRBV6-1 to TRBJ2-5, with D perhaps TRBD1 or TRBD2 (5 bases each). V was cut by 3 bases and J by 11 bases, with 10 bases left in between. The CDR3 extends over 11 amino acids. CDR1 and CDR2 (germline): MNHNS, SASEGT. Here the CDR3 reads CASSDRDAQYF. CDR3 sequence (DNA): TGTGCCAGCAGTGACCGGGACGCTCAGTACTTC.

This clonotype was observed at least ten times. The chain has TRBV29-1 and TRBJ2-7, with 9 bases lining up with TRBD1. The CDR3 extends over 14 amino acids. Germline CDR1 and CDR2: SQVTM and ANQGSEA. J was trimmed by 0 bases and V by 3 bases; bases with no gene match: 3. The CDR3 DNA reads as TGCAGCGTTGAGGGGACAGGGCCCTCCTACGAGCAGTACTTC. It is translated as CSVEGTGPSYEQYF.

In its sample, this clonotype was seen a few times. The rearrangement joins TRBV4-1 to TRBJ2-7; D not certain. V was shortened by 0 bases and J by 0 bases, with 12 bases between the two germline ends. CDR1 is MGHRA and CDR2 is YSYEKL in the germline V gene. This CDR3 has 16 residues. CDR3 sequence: CASSQDSGRSSYEQYF. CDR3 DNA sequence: TGCGCCAGCAGCCAAGATTCGGGCAGGTCCTCCTACGAGCAGTACTTC.

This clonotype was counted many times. The CDR3 sequence: CSASQGLAYEQYF. CDR3 bases: TGCAGTGCTAGCCAAGGACTAGCCTACGAGCAGTACTTC. The chain couples TRBV20-1 to TRBJ2-7; 7 nucleotides line up with TRBD2. V shed 3 bases and J 2 bases; nucleotides not matched to a gene: 4. Germline assignment: CDR1 DFQATT and CDR2 SNEGSKA (reference sequence). The CDR3 length is 13 residues.

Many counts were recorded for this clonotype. The CDR3 loop is CASSARLEADHEQYF. The CDR3 nucleotides read TGTGCCAGCAGTGCACGACTAGAGGCCGACCACGAGCAGTACTTC. The rearrangement uses TRBV2 and TRBJ2-7, with D maybe TRBD2 (6 bases). Germline V CDR1 and CDR2: SNHLY, FYNNEI. The V and J ends lost 4 bases and 5 bases respectively, with 18 bases between them. The CDR3 runs 15 residues.

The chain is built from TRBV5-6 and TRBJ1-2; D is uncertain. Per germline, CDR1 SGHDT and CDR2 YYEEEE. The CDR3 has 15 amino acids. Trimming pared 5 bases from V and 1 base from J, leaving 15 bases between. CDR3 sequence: CASRGRAEVNYGYTF. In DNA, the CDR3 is TGTGCCAGCAGGGGTCGAGCGGAAGTTAACTATGGCTACACCTTC.

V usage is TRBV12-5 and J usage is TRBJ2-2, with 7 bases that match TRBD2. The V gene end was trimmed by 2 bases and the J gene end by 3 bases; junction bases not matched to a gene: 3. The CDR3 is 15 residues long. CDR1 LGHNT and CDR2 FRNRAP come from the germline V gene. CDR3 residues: CASGLMGGDTGELFF. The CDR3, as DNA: TGTGCTAGTGGTTTGATGGGGGGGGACACCGGGGAGCTGTTTTTT.